This T cell receptor beta chain was profiled in a study of CD8 T cells in ankylosing spondylitis. Study results and caveats: Ankylosing spondylitis blood appeared to be characterized by a TCR beta motif of eight highly homologous variants.

On this clonotype: Its specificity is unknown.

TCRdb independently ran MiXCR on the 5' RACE reads; one entry per CDR3 protein. The profile shows about 360,000 distinct CDR3 sequences, 20% to 25% of them singletons. The length of the CDR3 is 17 residues. Trimming removed 5 bases from V and 0 bases from J; junction bases left unmatched: 3. The chain combines TRBV12-3 or TRBV12-4 with TRBJ2-2; 13 positions agree with TRBD2. The receptor was isolated from a male donor with ankylosing spondylitis or in good health (not recorded which). The sample consisted of blood, either unsorted or a sorted T cell fraction (not recorded which). The CDR3 coding sequence is TGTGCCAGCAGTCCGGGACTAGCGGGATCGAACACCGGGGAGCTGTTTTTT. It is translated as CASSPGLAGSNTGELFF.